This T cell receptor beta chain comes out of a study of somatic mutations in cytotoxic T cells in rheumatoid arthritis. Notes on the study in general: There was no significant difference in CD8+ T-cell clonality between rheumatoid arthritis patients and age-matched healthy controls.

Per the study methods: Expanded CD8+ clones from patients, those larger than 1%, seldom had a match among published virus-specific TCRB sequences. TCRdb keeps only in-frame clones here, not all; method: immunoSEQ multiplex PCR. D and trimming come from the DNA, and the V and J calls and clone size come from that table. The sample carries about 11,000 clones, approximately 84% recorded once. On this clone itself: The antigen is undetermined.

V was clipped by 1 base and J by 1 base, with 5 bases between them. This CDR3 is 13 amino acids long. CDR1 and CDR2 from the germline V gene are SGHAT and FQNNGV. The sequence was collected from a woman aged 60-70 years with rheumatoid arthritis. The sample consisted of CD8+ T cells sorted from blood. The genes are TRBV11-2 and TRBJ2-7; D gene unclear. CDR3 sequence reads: CASSLAVSYEQYF. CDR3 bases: TGTGCCAGCAGCTTAGCGGTGTCCTACGAGCAGTACTTC.